The 24 T cell receptor beta chains below all came from one sample that was sequenced in a study of CD8 T cells in ankylosing spondylitis (TCRdb year 2017). Libraries were made using 5' RACE. Sequencing was carried out with an Illumina HiSeq 2500. TCRdb handled the public reads itself, with Q25 trimming in fastp and clone calling in MiXCR, and kept productive beta chains. All rows with the same CDR3 protein become a single entry with the most common DNA and genes. In this sample the table shows about 320,000 distinct CDR3 sequences, around 10% of which occur a single time. The top ten constitute about a tenth of the sample. Sequenced input: blood, either unsorted or a sorted T cell fraction (not recorded which). These TCRs come from a female donor with ankylosing spondylitis or in good health (not recorded which).

This clonotype was detected many times. The chain links TRBV27 to TRBJ2-1; 8 bases align to TRBD1. Looked up from germline, CDR1 is MNHEY and CDR2 is SMNVEV (reference sequence). The CDR3 has 16 amino acids. Trimming cost V 5 bases and J 3 bases; bases outside gene matches: 9. The CDR3, as DNA: TGTGCCAGCAGTCTAAATCAGGGGGCCAACTACAATGAGCAGTTCTTC. As protein: CASSLNQGANYNEQFF.

The V call is TRBV28, the J call TRBJ2-7; D gene ambiguous. Germline CDR1 and CDR2: MDHEN and SYDVKM. V was clipped by 3 bases and J by 0 bases, with 15 bases between them. This CDR3 is 16 amino acids long. CDR3 sequence (DNA): TGTGCCAGCAGTTTCCCGCGTCCGGGCTCCTCCTACGAGCAGTACTTC. It yields the protein CASSFPRPGSSYEQYF.

The chain carries TRBV4-3 and TRBJ2-3; 9 bases fit TRBD2. This CDR3 has 14 amino acids. Germline trimming cut 2 bases from V and 6 bases from J; bases unmatched to any gene: 3. CDR1 LGHNA and CDR2 YSLEER come from the germline V gene. In DNA, the CDR3 is TGCGCCAGCAGCCAATATGCGGGAGGGGATACGCAGTATTTT. Protein product: CASSQYAGGDTQYF.

J is TRBJ1-5 and V is TRBV20-1; no clear D. The CDR3 contains 16 residues. V was cut by 0 bases and J by 1 base, with 13 bases left in between. The germline gives CDR1 DFQATT, CDR2 SNEGSKA (reference sequence). CDR3 loop: CSARDSRTVSNQPQHF. The CDR3 DNA is TGCAGTGCTAGAGATTCCCGGACGGTAAGCAATCAGCCCCAGCATTTT.

This clonotype was recorded at least ten times. The chain recombines TRBV10-3 with TRBJ2-7, with D tentatively TRBD1 or TRBD2 (5 bases each). V lost 3 bases to trimming and J lost 6 bases, with 18 bases between them. Germline loops: CDR1 ENHRY, CDR2 SYGVKD. This CDR3 is built from 15 residues. In DNA, the CDR3 is TGTGCCATCAGTGAAGAGGGGACCAAAAGGGGCGAGCAGTACTTC. It is translated as CAISEEGTKRGEQYF.

This clonotype appeared many times. The genes are TRBV10-3 and TRBJ1-2, with 8 nucleotides matching TRBD1. The CDR3 contains 15 residues. The J segment lost 4 bases and the V segment lost 7 bases, leaving 11 bases of the junction unmatched. CDR1 ENHRY and CDR2 SYGVKD come from the germline V gene. In DNA form, the CDR3 reads TGTGCCATCAACTCCGGGACAGGACTATTCTATGGCTACACCTTC. It translates to CAINSGTGLFYGYTF.

This clonotype was found a few times. The CDR3 sequence is CAGGRGTGNEQFF. CDR3 DNA: TGTGCAGGAGGGAGAGGCACGGGGAATGAGCAGTTCTTC. The chain recombines TRBV7-2 with TRBJ2-1; TRBD2 might be the D (6 bases). The germline V gene has CDR1 SGHTA and CDR2 FQGNSA. The CDR3 length is 13 residues.

This clonotype showed up many times. This chain uses TRBV12-3 or TRBV12-4 with TRBJ1-1; TRBD1 is a possible D gene (5 bases). This CDR3 region has 15 residues. V lost 2 bases and J 4 bases, leaving 14 bases between the germline ends. DNA for the CDR3: TGTGCCAGCAGTTTAATCGACTTCGGGGGCACTGAAGCTTTCTTT. It specifies CASSLIDFGGTEAFF.

This clonotype was detected many times. In DNA, the CDR3 is TGCGCCAGCAGCGGGGGTTACACCGGGGAGCTGTTTTTT. Translated, it gives CASSGGYTGELFF. The rearrangement links TRBV5-1 to TRBJ2-2; the D gene could be TRBD1 or TRBD2 (5 bases each). Deletions cut 4 bases from V and 3 bases from J, with 7 bases between. The length of the CDR3 is 13 residues. Germline V gene sequence: CDR1 SGHRS, CDR2 YFSETQ.

V and J are TRBV7-9 and TRBJ1-3; maybe TRBD1 (6 bases). The CDR3 extends over 14 amino acids. V was cut by 8 bases and J by 4 bases, with 15 bases left in between. CDR1 and CDR2 (germline): SEHNR, FQNEAQ (reference sequence). This CDR3 is CASSERGFGNTIYF. The CDR3 coding sequence is TGTGCCAGCTCCGAAAGGGGGTTCGGAAACACCATATATTTT.

This clonotype showed up many times. This rearrangement joins TRBV7-2 to TRBJ2-5; TRBD2 matches at 9 bases. Germline V gives CDR1 SGHTA, CDR2 FQGNSA. The CDR3 is made up of 15 amino acids. V was pared by 2 bases and J by 3 bases, with 4 bases of the junction left unmatched. CDR3 nucleotide sequence: TGTGCCAGCAGCTTATTCCGACTAGCGGAAGAGACCCAGTACTTC. This gives the protein CASSLFRLAEETQYF.

Turning to this clonotype: This may arise from a read error, as a much more abundant clone is one base away. The chain links TRBV7-9 to TRBJ2-7; D is unclear. Germline assignment: CDR1 SEHNR and CDR2 FQNEAQ (reference sequence). The CDR3 length is 12 residues. CDR3 amino acids: CAGSLASFEQYF. The CDR3 DNA sequence: TGTGCCGGCAGCTTAGCCTCCTTCGAGCAGTACTTC.

Many counts were recorded for this clonotype. V and J are TRBV9 and TRBJ2-3; D is uncertain. Germline values: CDR1 SGDLS, CDR2 YYNGEE. This CDR3 is 14 amino acids long. Between the trimmed V and J ends, which lost 1 base and 2 bases, there was a span of 8 bases. For the CDR3, the DNA is TGTGCCAGCAGCGTAACCCAATTCACAGATACGCAGTATTTT. It encodes CASSVTQFTDTQYF.

The chain joins TRBV7-6 to TRBJ2-2; D might be TRBD1 (6 bases). The V end lost 5 bases, the J end lost 3 bases, and 10 bases lay between the germline ends. Germline V gene lookup returns CDR1 SGHVS and CDR2 FNYEAQ. The CDR3 is 14 residues long. The CDR3 DNA is TGTGCCAGCAGCCAGGGGACGGACACCGGGGAGCTGTTTTTT. Protein sequence: CASSQGTDTGELFF.

At least ten counts were recorded for this clonotype. The CDR3 bases are TGCGCCAGCAGCGTGTCGACAGGGAAGGACACTGAAGCTTTCTTT. Protein: CASSVSTGKDTEAFF. The chain combines TRBV5-1 with TRBJ1-1; 7 bases match TRBD1. There are 15 residues in the CDR3. Germline CDR1 SGHRS, CDR2 YFSETQ. Losses at the gene ends were 4 bases for V and 3 bases for J; bases not matched to a gene: 9.

This chain uses TRBV7-8 with TRBJ2-7; possibly TRBD1 or TRBD2 for D (5 bases each). This CDR3 comprises 14 residues. Looked up from germline, CDR1 is SGHVS and CDR2 is FQNEAQ. Trimming cost V 1 base and J 6 bases, with 13 bases left between them. CDR3 sequence (DNA): TGTGCCAGCAGCTTAGTCTCGGGGCTACGCGAGCAGTACTTC. This encodes CASSLVSGLREQYF.

This clonotype came up many times. The J gene is TRBJ2-7, the V gene TRBV5-6; maybe TRBD1 (5 bases). This CDR3 region has 14 residues. Germline CDR1 and CDR2: SGHDT and YYEEEE. Between the trimmed V and J ends, which lost 0 bases and 3 bases, there was a span of 10 bases. The CDR3, as DNA: TGTGCCAGCAGCTTGGACAGGATATACTACGAGCAGTACTTC. It translates to CASSLDRIYYEQYF.

This clonotype has just a few counts. The genes are TRBV7-2 and TRBJ2-1; a possible D gene is TRBD2 (6 bases). The V and J ends lost 6 bases and 9 bases respectively, with 12 bases between them. CDR3 length equals 12 residues. Germline CDR1 and CDR2: SGHTA and FQGNSA. In DNA form, the CDR3 reads TGTGCCAGCAGGCCCGGGGACTTTGAGCAGTTCTTC. Encoded protein: CASRPGDFEQFF. The full variable domain, with the rest looked up from reference TRBV7-2 and TRBJ2-1, is GAGVSQSPSNKVTEKGKDVELRCDPISGHTALYWYRQSLGQGLEFLIYFQGNSAPDKSGLPSDRFSAERTGGSVSTLTIQRTQQEDSAVYLCASRPGDFEQFFGPGTRLTVL.

The chain carries TRBV3-1 and TRBJ1-5; TRBD1 might be the D (5 bases). Germline loops: CDR1 LGHDT, CDR2 YNNKEL (reference sequence). The CDR3 consists of 14 residues. V dropped 4 bases and J dropped 12 bases, with 19 bases sitting between them. The CDR3 is CASSPMDTDVVQHF. In DNA form, the CDR3 reads TGTGCCAGCAGCCCGATGGACACGGATGTGGTCCAGCATTTT.

Notes on this clonotype: With a much larger clone just one base away, this may be a read error. This rearrangement joins TRBV20-1 to TRBJ2-1, with 8 positions matching TRBD2. The CDR3 is 19 amino acids. Germline V gene data show CDR1 as DFQATT and CDR2 as SNEGSKA (reference sequence). The DNA for the CDR3 is TGCTGTGCTAGGTCGGGGGGGCTAGCGGCCTGGAGGGACTACAATGAGCAGTTCTTC. Amino acids: CCARSGGLAAWRDYNEQFF.

In the case of this clonotype: A read error is possible here, since a much larger clone lies one base away. A read error is likely, as this CDR3 ends without the conserved phenylalanine or tryptophan. The chain is built from TRBV5-1 and TRBJ2-7, with a possible D match to TRBD1 (5 bases). With 4 bases removed from V and 7 bases from J, the gap between germline ends came to 18 bases. The CDR3 has 14 amino acids. In germline, CDR1 is SGHRS, CDR2 YFSETQ. CDR3 protein: CASSLQMGQGEQYL. The CDR3 coding sequence is TGCGCCAGCAGCCTCCAAATGGGGCAGGGAGAGCAGTACCTC.

The chain couples TRBV5-1 to TRBJ2-1; 10 bases agree with TRBD2. The CDR3 sequence is 15 residues long. V trimming: 2 bases; J trimming: 7 bases; junction bases outside the gene matches: 6. CDR1 is SGHRS and CDR2 is YFSETQ in the germline V gene. The CDR3 protein is CASSFSLAGANEQFF. In nucleotides, the CDR3 is TGCGCCAGCAGCTTCTCCCTAGCGGGAGCGAATGAGCAGTTCTTC.

At least ten counts were recorded for this clonotype. The genes are TRBV2 and TRBJ1-1, with D hard to call. CDR3 length: 12 amino acids. The V gene lost 8 bases and the J gene lost 3 bases, with 10 bases spanning the gap. Per germline, CDR1 SNHLY and CDR2 FYNNEI. For the CDR3, the DNA is TGTGCCAGCGCCGACCCCGACACTGAAGCTTTCTTT. Translated: CASADPDTEAFF.

This clonotype was detected a few times. Its ends do not fully match the called genes, so a read error is possible. The chain recombines TRBV7-7 with TRBJ2-5, with TRBD2 as a possible D gene (7 bases). There are 15 residues in the CDR3. Per germline, CDR1 SSHAT and CDR2 FNYEAQ (reference sequence). CDR3 sequence: CASSLVGGAPETQYF. CDR3 sequence (DNA): TGTGCTAGCAGCTTAGTTGGGGGGGCTCCGGAGACCCAGTACTTC.